This TCR beta chain was sequenced during a study of cytomegalovirus exposure and HLA in healthy donors. CDR1 ENHRY and CDR2 SYGVKD come from the germline V gene. The CDR3 runs 17 residues. V shed 5 bases, J shed 7 bases, and the junction held 11 bases outside the gene matches. PCR amplification relied on 60 Vbeta primers (plus 13 Jbeta primers). The method was immunoSEQ multiplex PCR; TCRdb's version includes in-frame clones alone and lacks a portion of them. Of 150,000 or so clones in the sample, under 80% were seen once. This clone appeared a few times. The antigen is not known. Study observations and caveats: In vitro data verified a few CMV-associated chains as specific for CMV antigens. Reports described diagnosis of cytomegalovirus status by the classifier as highly specific and sensitive. Donors were assumed by presence/absence analyses to have roughly uniform sequencing depth.

All the people who gave samples were healthy bone marrow donors. The sample taken for sequencing was PBMCs. The gene calls are TRBV10-3 and TRBJ2-1, with 13 bases aligning to TRBD2. The receptor was isolated from a human donor in good health. CDR3 coding DNA: TGTGCCATCAGTCCCCTCGACCCGGGACTAGCGGGGAATGAGCAGTTCTTC. This translates into CAISPLDPGLAGNEQFF.